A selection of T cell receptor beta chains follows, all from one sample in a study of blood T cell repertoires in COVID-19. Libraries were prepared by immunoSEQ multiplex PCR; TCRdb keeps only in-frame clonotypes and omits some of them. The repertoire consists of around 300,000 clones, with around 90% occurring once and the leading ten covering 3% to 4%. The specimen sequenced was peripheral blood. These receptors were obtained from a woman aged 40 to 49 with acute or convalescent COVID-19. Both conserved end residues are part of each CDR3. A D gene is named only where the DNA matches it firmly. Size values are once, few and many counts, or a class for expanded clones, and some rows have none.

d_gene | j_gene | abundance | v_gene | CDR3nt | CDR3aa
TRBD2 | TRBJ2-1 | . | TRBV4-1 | TGCGCCAGCAGCCAAGGACTAGCGGGGGACAATGAGCAGTTCTTC | CASSQGLAGDNEQFF
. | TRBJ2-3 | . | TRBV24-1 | TGTGCCACCAGTTACACAGATACGCAGTATTTT | CATSYTDTQYF
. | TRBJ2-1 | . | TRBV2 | TGTGCCAGCAGTGAAGGACAGTACAATGAGCAGTTCTTC | CASSEGQYNEQFF
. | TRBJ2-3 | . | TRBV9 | TGTGCCAGCAGCGTAGAGTCGGGTGGCAGCACAGATACGCAGTATTTT | CASSVESGGSTDTQYF
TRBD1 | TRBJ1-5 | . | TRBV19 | TGTGCCAGTAGTGTAGACAGGGCGGGGGCTAGCAATCAGCCCCAGCATTTT | CASSVDRAGASNQPQHF
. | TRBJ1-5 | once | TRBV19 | TGTGCCACTTCCCCCGCCACAGGTCCCCAGCATTTT | CATSPATGPQHF
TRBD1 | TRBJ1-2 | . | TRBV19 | TGTGCCAGTAGTATGGGGGACAGGGGCGCCCTAGAAAATGGCTACACCTTC | CASSMGDRGALENGYTF
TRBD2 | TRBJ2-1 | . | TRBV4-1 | TGCGCCAGCAGCCAGCTTAGCGGGGGAGCTTACAATGAGCAGTTCTTC | CASSQLSGGAYNEQFF
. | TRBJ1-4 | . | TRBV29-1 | TGCAGCGGCGGGGCAGCGACTAATGAAAAACTGTTTTTT | CSGGAATNEKLFF
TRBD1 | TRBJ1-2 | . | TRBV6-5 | TGTGCCAGCATGGGACAGGGGTTGTGGTATGGCTACACCTTC | CASMGQGLWYGYTF
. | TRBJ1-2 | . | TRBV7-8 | TGTGCCAGCAGCTCCCGGACAACAAGGACACCCTATGGCTACACCTTC | CASSSRTTRTPYGYTF
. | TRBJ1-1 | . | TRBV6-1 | TGTGCCAGCAGTGAAGCTCCTTCGAGGTCTGCTTTCTTT | CASSEAPSRSAFF
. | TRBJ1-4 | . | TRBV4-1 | TGCGCCAGCAGCCGAGATCCGGGCCCCGGGGGAAAACTGTTTTTT | CASSRDPGPGGKLFF
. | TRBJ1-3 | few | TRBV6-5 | TGTGCCAGCACGGCCCCGGGTGGTTTGAACACCATATATTTT | CASTAPGGLNTIYF
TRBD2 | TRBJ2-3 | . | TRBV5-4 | TGTGCCAGCAGCTCTCCTAACCCGATCGGACTAGCGGGGGGCACAGATACGCAGTATTTT | CASSSPNPIGLAGGTDTQYF
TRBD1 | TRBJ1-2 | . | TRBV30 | TGTGCCTGGGGGCCCCTGGGCAGGGGGAACTATGGCTACACCTTC | CAWGPLGRGNYGYTF
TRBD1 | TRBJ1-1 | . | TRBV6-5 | TGTGCCAGCAGTTACCCGGGGGACAGGGGTGAAGCTTTCTTT | CASSYPGDRGEAFF
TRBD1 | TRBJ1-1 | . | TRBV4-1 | TGCGCCAGCAGCCGCACAGGGGACACTGAAGCTTTCTTT | CASSRTGDTEAFF
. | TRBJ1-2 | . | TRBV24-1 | TGTGCCACCAGTGATCAGGCCGGCTACACCTTC | CATSDQAGYTF
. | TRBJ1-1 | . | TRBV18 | TGTGCCAGCTCACCCGGGGCCAGGGCGGGAGTGAACACTGAAGCTTTCTTT | CASSPGARAGVNTEAFF